This T cell receptor (beta chain) is drawn from a study of T-cell reconstitution after alpha-beta-depleted transplantation in children. Construction of the TCRbeta library involved unique molecular identifiers. TCRdb ran MiXCR on the PCR reads and lists one entry per CDR3 protein. This table has 500,000 to 600,000 distinct CDR3 sequences, about 16% appearing once. The V gene end was trimmed by 2 bases and the J gene end by 2 bases; junction bases not matched to a gene: 5. This CDR3 region has 15 residues. Germline loops: CDR1 SGDLS, CDR2 YYNGEE. This clonotype was seen many times. This sequence joins TRBV9 and TRBJ2-7, with 9 bases identical to TRBD1. The origin of this receptor is a human donor who donated a stem cell graft to a child with acute lymphoblastic leukemia. The sequencing here drew on PBMCs from the stem cell graft donor, taken from the stem cell graft. CDR3 residues: CASSVGGQGTYEQYF. DNA for the CDR3: TGTGCCAGCAGCGTGGGAGGACAGGGGACCTACGAGCAGTACTTC.